Listed below are T cell receptor beta chains from one sample, sequenced in a study of blood T cell repertoires in COVID-19. Libraries were prepared by immunoSEQ multiplex PCR; TCRdb keeps only in-frame clonotypes and omits some of them. The data show approximately 210,000 clones, around four fifths seen once. The sequenced material came from peripheral blood. These receptors all come from a human donor in a cohort sampled during active COVID-19. The CDR3 runs from the conserved cysteine through the conserved F or W. D genes are given only for firm matches. Only part of the rows carry a size: once, few, many, or a class if the clone is expanded.

D gene: NA; V gene: TRBV19; clone size: NA; J gene: TRBJ1-2; CDR3 protein: CASQRGGTAEYGYTF; CDR3 DNA: TGTGCCAGTCAAAGGGGGGGGACGGCTGAGTATGGCTACACCTTC
D gene: NA; V gene: TRBV6-6; clone size: NA; J gene: TRBJ2-3; CDR3 protein: CASSSFGDTQYF; CDR3 DNA: TGTGCCAGCAGTTCCTTCGGGGATACGCAGTATTTT
D gene: NA; V gene: TRBV5-1; clone size: many; J gene: TRBJ2-7; CDR3 protein: CASSFGQPRSYEQYF; CDR3 DNA: TGCGCCAGCAGCTTTGGACAGCCCAGAAGCTACGAGCAGTACTTC
D gene: NA; V gene: TRBV2; clone size: NA; J gene: TRBJ1-5; CDR3 protein: CASSRVQGNQPQHF; CDR3 DNA: TGTGCCAGCAGTCGGGTACAGGGCAATCAGCCCCAGCATTTT
D gene: TRBD1; V gene: TRBV6-2/TRBV6-3; clone size: NA; J gene: TRBJ1-5; CDR3 protein: CASSYGDSRNQPQHF; CDR3 DNA: TGTGCCAGCAGTTACGGGGACAGCCGCAATCAGCCCCAGCATTTT
D gene: NA; V gene: TRBV21-1; clone size: NA; J gene: TRBJ1-5; CDR3 protein: CASSKPSTGQPQHF; CDR3 DNA: TGTGCCAGCAGCAAGCCGTCGACAGGACAGCCCCAGCATTTT
D gene: TRBD1; V gene: TRBV5-1; clone size: NA; J gene: TRBJ1-4; CDR3 protein: CASSSTGGTNEKLFF; CDR3 DNA: TGCGCCAGCAGCTCGACAGGGGGAACTAATGAAAAACTGTTTTTT
D gene: NA; V gene: TRBV11-3; clone size: NA; J gene: TRBJ2-7; CDR3 protein: CASSLGSFYEQYF; CDR3 DNA: TGTGCCAGCAGCTTAGGGAGTTTCTACGAGCAGTACTTC
D gene: TRBD1; V gene: TRBV6-1; clone size: NA; J gene: TRBJ2-1; CDR3 protein: CASSDPTTGFNEQFF; CDR3 DNA: TGTGCCAGCAGTGATCCAACGACAGGGTTCAATGAGCAGTTCTTC
D gene: NA; V gene: TRBV12-3/TRBV12-4; clone size: NA; J gene: TRBJ2-5; CDR3 protein: CAGKWGVGETQYF; CDR3 DNA: TGTGCCGGGAAATGGGGGGTTGGGGAGACCCAGTACTTC
D gene: TRBD2; V gene: TRBV23-1; clone size: NA; J gene: TRBJ2-7; CDR3 protein: CASSQLEGRGGGRVEKQYF; CDR3 DNA: TGCGCCAGCAGTCAATTAGAAGGGCGGGGCGGCGGGAGAGTCGAAAAGCAGTACTTC
D gene: NA; V gene: TRBV19; clone size: few; J gene: TRBJ2-7; CDR3 protein: CASSMGPYEQYF; CDR3 DNA: TGTGCCAGTAGTATGGGGCCCTACGAGCAGTACTTC
D gene: NA; V gene: TRBV6-5; clone size: NA; J gene: TRBJ1-1; CDR3 protein: CASTGFYGHEAFF; CDR3 DNA: TGTGCCAGTACAGGGTTTTATGGGCATGAAGCTTTCTTT
D gene: TRBD1; V gene: TRBV6-4; clone size: once; J gene: TRBJ1-4; CDR3 protein: CASSEWTGNEKLFF; CDR3 DNA: TGTGCCAGCAGTGAATGGACAGGGAATGAAAAACTGTTTTTT
D gene: NA; V gene: TRBV11-2; clone size: NA; J gene: TRBJ1-2; CDR3 protein: CASSPQMADYGYTF; CDR3 DNA: TGTGCCAGCAGCCCCCAAATGGCTGACTATGGCTACACCTTC
D gene: TRBD1; V gene: TRBV9; clone size: NA; J gene: TRBJ2-2; CDR3 protein: CASSSDRGNGGELFF; CDR3 DNA: TGTGCCAGCAGCTCAGACAGGGGGAACGGCGGGGAGCTGTTTTTT
D gene: TRBD2; V gene: TRBV28; clone size: once; J gene: TRBJ2-3; CDR3 protein: CASTPAGDTDTQYF; CDR3 DNA: TGTGCCAGCACTCCCGCGGGGGACACAGATACGCAGTATTTT
D gene: TRBD2; V gene: TRBV6-6; clone size: once; J gene: TRBJ2-1; CDR3 protein: CASSYPTSGGYNEQFF; CDR3 DNA: TGTGCCAGCAGTTACCCGACTAGCGGGGGGTACAATGAGCAGTTCTTC
D gene: NA; V gene: TRBV19; clone size: once; J gene: TRBJ1-1; CDR3 protein: CASKGRVNTEAFF; CDR3 DNA: TGTGCCAGTAAAGGCAGGGTGAACACTGAAGCTTTCTTT
D gene: NA; V gene: TRBV18; clone size: NA; J gene: TRBJ1-1; CDR3 protein: CASSPLRENTEAFF; CDR3 DNA: TGTGCCAGCTCACCACTTCGAGAGAACACTGAAGCTTTCTTT
D gene: NA; V gene: TRBV7-2; clone size: NA; J gene: TRBJ2-5; CDR3 protein: CASTPSLAQETQYF; CDR3 DNA: TGTGCCAGCACCCCTTCTCTAGCCCAAGAGACCCAGTACTTC
D gene: NA; V gene: TRBV30; clone size: NA; J gene: TRBJ1-1; CDR3 protein: CACNRVRGTEAFF; CDR3 DNA: TGTGCCTGTAACAGGGTACGGGGCACTGAAGCTTTCTTT
D gene: NA; V gene: TRBV11-2; clone size: NA; J gene: TRBJ2-7; CDR3 protein: CASSSDTFSYEQYF; CDR3 DNA: TGTGCCAGCAGCTCAGATACTTTCTCCTACGAGCAGTACTTC
D gene: TRBD1; V gene: TRBV2; clone size: NA; J gene: TRBJ1-2; CDR3 protein: CASRGEWTGSNYGYTF; CDR3 DNA: TGTGCCAGCAGGGGGGAATGGACAGGGTCCAACTATGGCTACACCTTC
D gene: TRBD1; V gene: TRBV6-6; clone size: NA; J gene: TRBJ1-5; CDR3 protein: CASSYAYRGRQPQHF; CDR3 DNA: TGTGCCAGCAGTTACGCATACAGGGGGCGTCAGCCCCAGCATTTT
D gene: TRBD1; V gene: TRBV5-1; clone size: NA; J gene: TRBJ2-3; CDR3 protein: CASRSGTARMDTQYF; CDR3 DNA: TGCGCCAGCAGATCCGGGACAGCCCGGATGGATACGCAGTATTTT
D gene: NA; V gene: TRBV29-1; clone size: NA; J gene: TRBJ2-7; CDR3 protein: CSVRQASYEQYF; CDR3 DNA: TGCAGCGTTCGACAGGCGAGCTACGAGCAGTACTTC
D gene: TRBD1; V gene: TRBV2; clone size: NA; J gene: TRBJ2-1; CDR3 protein: CATAGTGGWNEQFF; CDR3 DNA: TGTGCCACCGCAGGGACAGGCGGTTGGAATGAGCAGTTCTTC
D gene: TRBD1; V gene: TRBV6-5; clone size: NA; J gene: TRBJ1-5; CDR3 protein: CASSRDRNQPQHF; CDR3 DNA: TGTGCCAGCAGCCGGGACAGAAATCAGCCCCAGCATTTT
D gene: NA; V gene: TRBV4-2; clone size: NA; J gene: TRBJ2-1; CDR3 protein: CASSQDRAQGEQFF; CDR3 DNA: TGTGCCAGCAGCCAAGATAGGGCTCAGGGTGAGCAGTTCTTC
D gene: NA; V gene: TRBV5-1; clone size: NA; J gene: TRBJ1-1; CDR3 protein: CASSLEGMGPEAFF; CDR3 DNA: TGCGCCAGCAGCTTGGAGGGGATGGGCCCTGAAGCTTTCTTT
D gene: NA; V gene: TRBV7-6; clone size: NA; J gene: TRBJ2-6; CDR3 protein: CASSLPRTELSGANVLTF; CDR3 DNA: TGTGCCAGCAGCCTACCCCGGACAGAGCTCTCTGGGGCCAACGTCCTGACTTTC
D gene: TRBD1; V gene: TRBV7-2; clone size: NA; J gene: TRBJ1-2; CDR3 protein: CASSLGQGAYYGYTF; CDR3 DNA: TGTGCCAGCAGCTTGGGACAGGGAGCTTACTATGGCTACACCTTC
D gene: NA; V gene: TRBV19; clone size: NA; J gene: TRBJ1-5; CDR3 protein: CASSIWRPLQLQPQHF; CDR3 DNA: TGTGCCAGTAGTATATGGCGGCCTTTACAACTCCAGCCCCAGCATTTT
D gene: NA; V gene: TRBV7-9; clone size: NA; J gene: TRBJ2-1; CDR3 protein: CASSSPRQDAIHEQFF; CDR3 DNA: TGTGCCAGCAGCTCACCAAGACAAGACGCGATCCATGAGCAGTTCTTC
D gene: NA; V gene: TRBV3-1/TRBV3-2; clone size: NA; J gene: TRBJ1-5; CDR3 protein: CASSPGPEGQPQHF; CDR3 DNA: TGTGCCAGCAGCCCGGGGCCGGAGGGTCAGCCCCAGCATTTT
D gene: NA; V gene: TRBV5-1; clone size: NA; J gene: TRBJ1-2; CDR3 protein: CASSSNRRSNYGYTF; CDR3 DNA: TGCGCCAGCAGCTCTAACCGGAGATCTAACTATGGCTACACCTTC
D gene: TRBD1; V gene: TRBV6-5; clone size: NA; J gene: TRBJ2-5; CDR3 protein: CASSLWTGGFQETQYF; CDR3 DNA: TGTGCCAGCAGTTTGTGGACAGGGGGATTCCAAGAGACCCAGTACTTC
D gene: TRBD2; V gene: TRBV28; clone size: once; J gene: TRBJ2-3; CDR3 protein: CASNQIWAGGSDTQYF; CDR3 DNA: TGTGCCAGCAACCAAATATGGGCGGGAGGATCTGATACGCAGTATTTT
D gene: NA; V gene: TRBV5-1; clone size: NA; J gene: TRBJ1-1; CDR3 protein: CASSLALSMLTEAFF; CDR3 DNA: TGCGCCAGCAGCTTGGCCCTAAGTATGCTGACTGAAGCTTTCTTT
D gene: TRBD1; V gene: TRBV7-9; clone size: NA; J gene: TRBJ1-3; CDR3 protein: CASSYRQGRTSGNTIYF; CDR3 DNA: TGTGCCAGCAGCTACCGACAGGGAAGGACCTCTGGAAACACCATATATTTT
D gene: NA; V gene: TRBV7-9; clone size: NA; J gene: TRBJ2-3; CDR3 protein: CASSLGGNADTQYF; CDR3 DNA: TGTGCCAGCAGCCTAGGCGGGAATGCAGATACGCAGTATTTT
D gene: NA; V gene: TRBV29-1; clone size: NA; J gene: TRBJ2-5; CDR3 protein: CSVEPAGSTGTQYF; CDR3 DNA: TGCAGCGTTGAGCCCGCGGGAAGTACCGGGACCCAGTACTTC
D gene: NA; V gene: TRBV19; clone size: NA; J gene: TRBJ1-5; CDR3 protein: CASSATGLPQHF; CDR3 DNA: TGTGCCAGTAGTGCGACAGGTCTGCCCCAGCATTTT
D gene: NA; V gene: TRBV25-1; clone size: NA; J gene: TRBJ2-5; CDR3 protein: CASSEFGLKTQYF; CDR3 DNA: TGTGCCAGCAGTGAATTCGGTTTGAAGACCCAGTACTTC
D gene: NA; V gene: TRBV7-2; clone size: NA; J gene: TRBJ2-2; CDR3 protein: CASSLDRVHTGELFF; CDR3 DNA: TGTGCCAGCAGCTTAGACAGGGTTCACACCGGGGAGCTGTTTTTT
D gene: NA; V gene: TRBV5-1; clone size: NA; J gene: TRBJ1-4; CDR3 protein: CASSPVLVGQANEKLFF; CDR3 DNA: TGCGCCAGCAGCCCCGTTCTTGTGGGGCAGGCGAATGAAAAACTGTTTTTT
D gene: NA; V gene: TRBV3-1/TRBV3-2; clone size: NA; J gene: TRBJ1-1; CDR3 protein: CASSQEVARQAFF; CDR3 DNA: TGTGCCAGCAGCCAAGAGGTTGCCAGGCAAGCTTTCTTT
D gene: NA; V gene: TRBV5-8; clone size: NA; J gene: TRBJ1-1; CDR3 protein: CASSLYRPEAFF; CDR3 DNA: TGTGCCAGCAGCTTGTACAGACCTGAAGCTTTCTTT
D gene: NA; V gene: TRBV3-1/TRBV3-2; clone size: NA; J gene: TRBJ1-2; CDR3 protein: CASSQDMRQGYTF; CDR3 DNA: TGTGCCAGCAGCCAAGATATGAGACAGGGCTACACCTTC
D gene: TRBD2; V gene: TRBV3-1/TRBV3-2; clone size: NA; J gene: TRBJ2-1; CDR3 protein: CASSQALAGAPYEQFF; CDR3 DNA: TGTGCCAGCAGCCAAGCTCTAGCGGGAGCTCCCTATGAGCAGTTCTTC
D gene: TRBD1; V gene: TRBV9; clone size: NA; J gene: TRBJ1-4; CDR3 protein: CASSPRPRGVTGKLFF; CDR3 DNA: TGTGCCAGCAGCCCCCGCCCCAGGGGGGTCACTGGAAAACTGTTTTTT
D gene: NA; V gene: TRBV6-5; clone size: NA; J gene: TRBJ1-6; CDR3 protein: CASSYLRNSPLHF; CDR3 DNA: TGTGCCAGCAGTTACCTGCGAAATTCACCCCTCCACTTT
D gene: NA; V gene: TRBV6-1; clone size: NA; J gene: TRBJ2-3; CDR3 protein: CASSVTRGPGEAGTDTQYF; CDR3 DNA: TGTGCCAGCAGTGTAACAAGGGGCCCAGGGGAAGCTGGCACAGATACGCAGTATTTT
D gene: TRBD1; V gene: TRBV7-2; clone size: NA; J gene: TRBJ1-6; CDR3 protein: CASSLVSDRGLAPLHF; CDR3 DNA: TGTGCCAGCAGCTTAGTTTCCGACAGGGGGTTGGCACCCCTCCACTTT
D gene: NA; V gene: TRBV2; clone size: NA; J gene: TRBJ1-6; CDR3 protein: CASGRGGSALHF; CDR3 DNA: TGTGCCAGCGGGAGGGGGGGTTCGGCCCTCCACTTT
D gene: NA; V gene: TRBV12-3/TRBV12-4; clone size: NA; J gene: TRBJ1-6; CDR3 protein: CASSAGSRPLHF; CDR3 DNA: TGTGCCAGCAGTGCCGGATCGCGGCCCCTCCACTTT
D gene: TRBD1; V gene: TRBV18; clone size: NA; J gene: TRBJ1-1; CDR3 protein: CASSQGARNTEAFF; CDR3 DNA: TGTGCCAGCTCACAGGGGGCAAGGAACACTGAAGCTTTCTTT